Listed below are T cell receptor beta chains from one sample, sequenced in a study of technical replicates of blood from several donors. Produced via immunoSEQ multiplex PCR; TCRdb's table is partial and in-frame only. The data show about 83,000 clones, about 90% seen once. The sample comprised T cells isolated from PBMCs. Receptors originate from a human donor in good health. Both conserved end residues are part of each CDR3. Fields, in order: D gene, clone size, J gene, V gene, CDR3 length, CDR3 protein, CDR3 DNA. D genes are given only for firm matches. Size values are once, few and many counts, or a class for expanded clones, and some rows have none.

TRBD1,once,TRBJ2-7,TRBV7-2,14,CASSLEQGPYEQYF,TGTGCCAGCAGCTTAGAACAGGGGCCCTACGAGCAGTACTTC
NA,NA,TRBJ1-1,TRBV7-2,16,CASSLAIPGAGSEAFF,TGTGCCAGCAGCTTAGCAATTCCGGGCGCAGGGTCTGAAGCTTTCTTT
TRBD1,NA,TRBJ1-6,TRBV28,17,CASSLGIPGQGNSPLHF,TGTGCCAGCAGTTTAGGTATACCGGGACAGGGAAATTCACCCCTCCACTTT
TRBD1,NA,TRBJ1-2,TRBV28,13,CASSPRGTYGYTF,TGTGCCAGCAGTCCCAGGGGGACTTATGGCTACACCTTC
NA,NA,TRBJ2-3,TRBV23-1,14,CASSQTRIHKRQYF,TGCGCCAGCAGCCAAACCCGTATACACAAACGGCAGTATTTT
NA,once,TRBJ1-5,TRBV6-5,14,CASSYSRANQPQHF,TGTGCCAGCAGTTACAGCAGGGCAAATCAGCCCCAGCATTTT
NA,NA,TRBJ2-3,TRBV5-1,12,CASSLVADTQYF,TGCGCCAGCAGCTTGGTCGCAGATACGCAGTATTTT
TRBD1,NA,TRBJ2-1,TRBV10-1,15,CASSAPGQGNNEQFF,TGCGCCAGCAGTGCCCCGGGACAGGGAAACAATGAGCAGTTCTTC
TRBD2,NA,TRBJ2-7,TRBV27,14,CASSVGGSLYEQYF,TGTGCCAGCAGCGTCGGCGGGAGCTTATACGAGCAGTACTTC
NA,NA,TRBJ2-3,TRBV5-1,16,CAGSSTYEAETDTQYF,TGCGCCGGCAGCTCCACGTATGAGGCGGAGACAGATACGCAGTATTTT
NA,NA,TRBJ2-7,TRBV7-8,14,CASSFSYTSYEQYF,TGTGCCAGCAGCTTTTCGTACACCTCCTACGAGCAGTACTTC
NA,NA,TRBJ1-2,TRBV7-3,15,CASSLNAAANYGYTF,TGTGCCAGCAGCTTGAACGCGGCTGCTAACTATGGCTACACCTTC
NA,NA,TRBJ1-3,TRBV4-2,13,CASSPFVGNTIYF,TGTGCCAGCAGCCCCTTCGTGGGAAACACCATATATTTT